This TCR beta chain was captured in a study of molecular identifiers for immune sequencing clone quantification. Each CDR3 protein is one row after TCRdb ran MiXCR on the PCR reads. Of about 330,000 distinct CDR3 sequences in the sample, about 23% are singletons; the top ten hold 0.7% to 0.95%. As to this clonotype: Its target is unknown. An end of the junction does not agree with germline; a read error may underlie this.

Study outcomes and limitations: Because of identical TCR molecules sharing a barcode, sizes of highly expanded clones could be underestimated. Clones above 20 RNA copies contained over 97% of effector molecules but under 1% of naive ones.

The sample consisted of naive CD8+ T cells from blood, with Jurkat cell RNA spiked in. Subset described: FACS-sorted CD8+CD4-CCR7+CD45RA+ naive T cells. The sequence came from a human donor in good health. Some libraries in this study had Jurkat cell RNA spiked in.

CDR3 region: CGSSYSSSGTPWAYTF. CDR3 sequence (DNA): TGTGGCAGCAGTTACTCGAGTTCCGGGACACCGTGGGCCTACACCTTC. The chain couples TRBV6-2 or TRBV6-3 to TRBJ1-2, with D possibly being TRBD1 (6 bases). The V gene's germline CDR1 is MNHEY and CDR2 SVGEGT. This CDR3 region has 16 residues.